This TCR beta chain was observed in a study of CD8 T cells in Susac syndrome. RNA was extracted with the RNeasy kit, and a quantity of roughly 0.5 to 1 ug was reverse transcribed using random hexamers. TCRdb fed the immunoSEQ multiplex PCR reads into MiXCR, producing one record per CDR3 protein. The sample shows around 140,000 distinct CDR3 sequences, around 86% of them seen only once. The CDR3 has 13 residues. In germline, CDR1 is SQVTM, CDR2 ANQGSEA. Trimming took off 4 bases at V and 1 base at J, with 11 bases between the two ends. Blood CD8+ and CD4+ T cells underwent high-throughput TCR beta sequencing. The patients serving as multiple sclerosis controls were treatment-naive. They had stable or active relapsing-remitting disease and fulfilled revised McDonald criteria. The CD8+ and CD4+ T cells were isolated magnetically using a negative isolation approach, whereas the TEMRA cells were enriched by FACS.

The clonotype was recovered from a human donor with multiple sclerosis. J is TRBJ2-7 and V is TRBV29-1, with unresolved D. The specimen was CD8+ T cells from PBMCs. The CDR3 DNA follows: TGCAGCGTTGTAGAAGGAGAATCCTACGAGCAGTACTTC. Translating gives CSVVEGESYEQYF.